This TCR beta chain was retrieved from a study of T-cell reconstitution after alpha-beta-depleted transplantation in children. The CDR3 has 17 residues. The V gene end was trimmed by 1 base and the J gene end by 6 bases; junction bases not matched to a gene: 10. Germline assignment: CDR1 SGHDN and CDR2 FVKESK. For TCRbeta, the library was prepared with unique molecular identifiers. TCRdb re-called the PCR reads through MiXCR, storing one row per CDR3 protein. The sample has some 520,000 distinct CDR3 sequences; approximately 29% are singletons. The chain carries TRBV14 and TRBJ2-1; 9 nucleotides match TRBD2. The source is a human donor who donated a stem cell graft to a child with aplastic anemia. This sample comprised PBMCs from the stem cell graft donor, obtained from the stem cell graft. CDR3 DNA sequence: TGTGCCAGCAGCCAAGGCCCCCTAGCGGGGTTAGGCAATGAGCAGTTCTTC. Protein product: CASSQGPLAGLGNEQFF.